Listed below are T cell receptor beta chains from one sample, sequenced in a study of T cell responses to AZD1222 COVID-19 vaccine. The assay was immunoSEQ multiplex PCR, and TCRdb's table has in-frame clones only and misses some. The sample has some 150,000 clones; over 75% are singletons. The sample in question was peripheral blood, obtained 28 days after the second AZD1222 dose. The receptors stem from an adult who received the AZD1222 COVID-19 vaccine. Each CDR3 is given with its conserved first and last residue. D genes are given only for firm matches. Not every row has a clone size; where given, it reads once, few, many or a size class.

V gene,D gene,J gene,clone size,CDR3 DNA,CDR3 protein
TRBV6-5,TRBD1,TRBJ1-6,many,TGTGCCAGCTTATACGGGACAGGGAATTCACCCCTCCACTTT,CASLYGTGNSPLHF
TRBV29-1,-,TRBJ2-5,-,TGCAGCGTTAACCGGGGGACAGAGACCCAGTACTTC,CSVNRGTETQYF
TRBV10-1,-,TRBJ2-4,-,TGCGCCAGCAGTGACCCTCGCAGGGGATGCGGCATTCAGTACTTC,CASSDPRRGCGIQYF
TRBV12-5,TRBD1,TRBJ2-3,-,TGTGCTAGTGGTTTGGACAGGGGCCCCATCACAGATACGCAGTATTTT,CASGLDRGPITDTQYF
TRBV10-3,-,TRBJ1-1,-,TGTGCCATCAGTGAGGGGGACGAAGCTTTCTTT,CAISEGDEAFF
TRBV7-9,-,TRBJ1-1,once,TGTGCCAGCAGTAAATTCCAGGGAGGCCCAACTGAAGCTTTCTTT,CASSKFQGGPTEAFF
TRBV11-2,TRBD1,TRBJ1-1,once,TGTGCCAGCAGGGACAGGGGGGTGAACACTGAAGCTTTCTTT,CASRDRGVNTEAFF
TRBV5-5,-,TRBJ1-5,-,TGTGCCAGCAGCCCGAACAGGGCGGATCAGCCCCAGCATTTT,CASSPNRADQPQHF
TRBV27,-,TRBJ2-5,-,TGTGCCAGCAGTTTAGGGGAGACCCAGTACTTC,CASSLGETQYF
TRBV7-2,-,TRBJ2-7,-,TGTGCCAGCAGCTTAGGAGCCGGAGCCTACGAGCAGTACTTC,CASSLGAGAYEQYF
TRBV19,-,TRBJ2-4,-,TGTGCCAGTAGTTTCCTCACAGGGACCTCCAAAAACATTCAGTACTTC,CASSFLTGTSKNIQYF
TRBV7-2,-,TRBJ1-1,-,TGTGCCAGCAGCTCGACAGGTATTCGGGGCACTGAAGCTTTCTTT,CASSSTGIRGTEAFF
TRBV30,TRBD1,TRBJ2-5,-,TGTGCCTCAGGACAGGGGGGATTTATCCACCAAGAGACCCAGTACTTC,CASGQGGFIHQETQYF
TRBV30,-,TRBJ1-1,-,TGTGCCTGGAGTGTTACTAGAACCACTGAAGCTTTCTTT,CAWSVTRTTEAFF
TRBV7-3,TRBD2,TRBJ2-1,once,TGTGCCAGCAGCCCCGGACTAGCGGGGGGTGAGCAGTTCTTC,CASSPGLAGGEQFF
TRBV6-5,-,TRBJ1-1,-,TGTGCCTCCCGGTCCGGGGGCCAGAACACTGAAGCTTTCTTT,CASRSGGQNTEAFF
TRBV6-6,-,TRBJ2-2,-,TGTGCCAGCAGTTGGGTGGAATCCGGGGAGCTGTTTTTT,CASSWVESGELFF
TRBV7-7,-,TRBJ2-2,once,TGTGCTAGCAGCCTTGACAGAACCGGGGAGCTGTTTTTT,CASSLDRTGELFF
TRBV15,-,TRBJ2-3,-,TGTGCCACCAGCAGGGACTCGAATACGCAGTATTTT,CATSRDSNTQYF
TRBV19,-,TRBJ2-7,-,TGTGCCAGTAGTGCCTCGACACGGGGGATTTCCTACGAGCAGTACTTC,CASSASTRGISYEQYF
TRBV25-1,TRBD1,TRBJ1-4,-,TGTGCCAGCAGCCCGGGACAGTTTAATGAAAAACTGTTTTTT,CASSPGQFNEKLFF
TRBV12-5,-,TRBJ2-3,once,TGTGCTAGTGGTTTGGGACTATCTAGCCGACCACAAGATACGCAGTATTTT,CASGLGLSSRPQDTQYF
TRBV5-6,-,TRBJ1-2,-,TGTGCCAGCAGCTTGGTGGCGGGTAGGGGCGGCTACACCTTC,CASSLVAGRGGYTF
TRBV5-1,-,TRBJ2-1,few,TGCGCCAGCAGGGTCCTGACAGGCGCAGATGAGCAGTTCTTC,CASRVLTGADEQFF
TRBV9,-,TRBJ1-1,-,TGTGCCAGCAGCGCGCATTCCAACACTGAAGCTTTCTTT,CASSAHSNTEAFF
TRBV3-1/TRBV3-2,TRBD1,TRBJ2-2,once,TGTGCCAGCAGCCAATCCGCTCAGGGGGCGCGTGACGGGGAGCTGTTTTTT,CASSQSAQGARDGELFF
TRBV15,TRBD1,TRBJ1-1,few,TGTGCCACCAGCAGAGCGGGGACAGTCGCACGTAATGAAGCTTTCTTT,CATSRAGTVARNEAFF
TRBV6-6,-,TRBJ1-3,once,TGTGCCAGCAGTTTCCCCCAGGGGAGCTCTGGAAACACCATATATTTT,CASSFPQGSSGNTIYF
TRBV5-5,-,TRBJ2-7,-,TGTGCCAGCAGCTTGGCGGACAGCCCCTACGCGCAGTACTTC,CASSLADSPYAQYF